This entry concerns a single T cell receptor (beta chain). This clonotype is medium-sized (0.01 to 0.1%) in terms of sample share. Its target antigen remains unknown. No much larger clone exists at a distance of one base, and base qualities are not known. CDR3 length: 11 amino acids, cysteine to phenylalanine. Here the CDR3 DNA is all that survives: 33 bases in frame from base 1. The germline V gene sets CDR1 to SGHDN and CDR2 to FVKESK. The junction carries 5 bases between V and J, which are trimmed by 1 base and 8 bases respectively. This specimen comes from a study (dated by TCRdb to 2013 to 2014). The sequencer was an Illumina Genome Analyzer IIx. TCRdb trimmed public reads at Q25 via fastp, called clones via MiXCR and kept in-frame beta chains. One record per CDR3 amino acid sequence lists the most common genes and DNA. The table for this sample lists nearly 15,000 distinct CDR3 sequences; approximately 34% of them were counted only once. The top ten clonotypes cover about 16% of the sample.

Rearrangement joined TRBV14 to TRBJ1-1; the D gene assignment is ambiguous. Sequencing was done on a sample of blood. This TCR was recovered from a human donor. At the DNA level, the sequence is TGTGCCAGCAGCCAAGCGGCGGAAGCTTTCTTT. Translated, it reads CASSQAAEAFF.